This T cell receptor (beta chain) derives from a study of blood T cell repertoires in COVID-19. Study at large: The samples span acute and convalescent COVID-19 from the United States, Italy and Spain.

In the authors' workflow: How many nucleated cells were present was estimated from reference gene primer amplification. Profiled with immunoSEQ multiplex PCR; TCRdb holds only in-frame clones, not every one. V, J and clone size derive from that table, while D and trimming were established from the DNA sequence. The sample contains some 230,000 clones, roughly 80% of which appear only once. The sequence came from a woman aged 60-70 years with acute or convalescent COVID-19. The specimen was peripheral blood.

CDR3: CASSQDRGIAGNTIYF. CDR3 DNA sequence: TGTGCCAGCTCACAGGACAGGGGTATCGCTGGAAACACCATATATTTT. The rearrangement links TRBV18 to TRBJ1-3, with 9 bases that match TRBD1. The CDR3 has 16 amino acids. J was trimmed by 2 bases and V by 4 bases; bases with no gene match: 6. CDR1 is KGHSH, CDR2 LQKENI, per germline.